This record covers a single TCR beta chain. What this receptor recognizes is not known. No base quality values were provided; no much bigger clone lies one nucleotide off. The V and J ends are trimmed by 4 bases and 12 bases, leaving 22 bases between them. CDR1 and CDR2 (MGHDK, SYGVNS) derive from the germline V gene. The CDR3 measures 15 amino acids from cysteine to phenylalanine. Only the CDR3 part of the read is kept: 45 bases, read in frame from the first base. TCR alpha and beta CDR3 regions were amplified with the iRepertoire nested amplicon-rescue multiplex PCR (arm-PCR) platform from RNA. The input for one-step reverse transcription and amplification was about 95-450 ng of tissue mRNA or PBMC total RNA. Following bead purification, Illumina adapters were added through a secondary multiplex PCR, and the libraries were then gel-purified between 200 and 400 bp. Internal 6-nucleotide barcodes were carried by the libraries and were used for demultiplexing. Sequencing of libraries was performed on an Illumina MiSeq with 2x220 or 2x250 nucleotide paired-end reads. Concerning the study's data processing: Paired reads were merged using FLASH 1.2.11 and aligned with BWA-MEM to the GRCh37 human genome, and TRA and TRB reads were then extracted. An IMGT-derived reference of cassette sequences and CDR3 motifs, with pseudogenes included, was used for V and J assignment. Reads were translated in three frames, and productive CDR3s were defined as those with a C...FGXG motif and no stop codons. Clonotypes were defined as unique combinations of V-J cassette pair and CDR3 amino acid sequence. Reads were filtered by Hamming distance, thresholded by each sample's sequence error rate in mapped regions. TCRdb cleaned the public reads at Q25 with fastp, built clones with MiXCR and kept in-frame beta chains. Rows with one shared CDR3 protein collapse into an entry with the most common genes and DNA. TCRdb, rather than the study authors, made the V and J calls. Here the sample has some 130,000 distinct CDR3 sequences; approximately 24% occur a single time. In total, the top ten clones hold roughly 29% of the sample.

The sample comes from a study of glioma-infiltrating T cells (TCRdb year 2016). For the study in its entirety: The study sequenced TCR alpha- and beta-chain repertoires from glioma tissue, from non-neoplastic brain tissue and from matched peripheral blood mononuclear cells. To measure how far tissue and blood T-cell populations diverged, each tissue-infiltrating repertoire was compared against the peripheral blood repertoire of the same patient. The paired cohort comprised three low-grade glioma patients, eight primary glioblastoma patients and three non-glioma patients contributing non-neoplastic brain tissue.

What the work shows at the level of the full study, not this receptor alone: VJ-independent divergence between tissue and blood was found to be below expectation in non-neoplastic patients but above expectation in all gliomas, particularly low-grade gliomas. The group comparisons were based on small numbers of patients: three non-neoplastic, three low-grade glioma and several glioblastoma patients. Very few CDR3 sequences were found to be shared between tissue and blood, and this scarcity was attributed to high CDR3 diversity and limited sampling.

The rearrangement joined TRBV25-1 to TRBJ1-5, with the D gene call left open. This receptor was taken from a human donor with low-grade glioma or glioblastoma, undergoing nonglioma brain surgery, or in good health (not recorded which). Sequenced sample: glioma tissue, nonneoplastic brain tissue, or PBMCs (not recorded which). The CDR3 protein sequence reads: CASSAGSGRNQNQHF. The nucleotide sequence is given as TGTGCCAGCAGTGCTGGATCTGGTCGCAATCAGAACCAGCATTTT.